This T cell receptor (beta chain) was sequenced in a study of human T cells and chemical hapten exposure. Study outcomes and limitations: Counts of TCRs above 1 in 1000 frequency stayed unchanged with DPC sensitization.

The CDR3 totals 15 residues. CDR1 is SGHAT, CDR2 FQNNGV, per germline. With V trimmed by 5 bases and J by 6 bases, 12 bases remained unmatched. Time point given: patch test 3, about 24 weeks after DPC sensitization. The sample's treatment: therapeutic diphenylcyclopropenone sensitization with weekly scalp DPC. Unfractionated whole blood served as the source for total RNA extraction. This clonotype was recorded a few times. Its antigen is unidentified. In the library, unique molecular identifiers were attached to individual cDNA molecules. TCRdb used MiXCR to reprocess the RACE reads, holding one entry per CDR3 protein. The sample carries about 200,000 distinct CDR3 sequences, about 22% recorded once.

The sequencing used whole blood, collected in connection with sensitization to the hapten diphenylcyclopropenone (DPC). The chain combines TRBV11-2 with TRBJ1-1, with 7 nucleotides matching TRBD1. The sequence derives from a woman in her thirties or forties with alopecia areata. Some clones in this sample may be carry-over from other donors' samples. The CDR3 DNA sequence: TGTGCCAGCAGCCCATCGACAGGGAGTATTCCTGAAGCTTTCTTT. This codes for CASSPSTGSIPEAFF.